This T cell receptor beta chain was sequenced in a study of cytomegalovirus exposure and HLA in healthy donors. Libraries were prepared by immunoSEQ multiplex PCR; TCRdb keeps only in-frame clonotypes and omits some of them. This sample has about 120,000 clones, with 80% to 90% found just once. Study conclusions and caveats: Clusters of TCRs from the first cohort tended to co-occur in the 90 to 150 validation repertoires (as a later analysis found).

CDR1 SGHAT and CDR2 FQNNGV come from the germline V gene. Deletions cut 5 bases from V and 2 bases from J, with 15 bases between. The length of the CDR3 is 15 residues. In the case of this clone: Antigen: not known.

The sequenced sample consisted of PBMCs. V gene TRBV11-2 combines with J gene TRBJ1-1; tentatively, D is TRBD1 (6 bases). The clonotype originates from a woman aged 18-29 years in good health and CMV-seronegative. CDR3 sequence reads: CASSPLRDTNTEAFF. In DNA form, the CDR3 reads TGTGCCAGCAGCCCCCTCCGGGACACCAACACTGAAGCTTTCTTT.